This T cell receptor (beta chain) was sequenced during a study of cytomegalovirus exposure and HLA in healthy donors. About this clone: Its antigen is not known.

Study-wide results and caveats: A later analysis appeared to link common viral pathogens to several of the most significant clusters.

Germline-derived CDR1 and CDR2 are SGHTA and FQGTGA. This CDR3 spans 13 amino acids. Trimming pared 5 bases from V and 5 bases from J, leaving 12 bases between. Researchers ran the PCR with 60 Vbeta and 13 Jbeta primers. The table came from immunoSEQ multiplex PCR; TCRdb's copy has only in-frame clones and leaves some out. There are about 160,000 clones in the sample; approximately 70% occur only once, and about 7% lies in the top ten. This sequence originates from a man aged 35 to 55 in good health and CMV-seropositive. The V call is TRBV7-3, the J call TRBJ2-5; D possibly corresponds to TRBD1 (7 bases). Sequencing was performed on PBMCs. The CDR3 is CASSMSGGETQYF. CDR3 DNA sequence: TGTGCCAGCAGCATGTCAGGGGGGGAGACCCAGTACTTC.